This T cell receptor beta chain was sequenced during a study of tumor and adjacent non-tumor tissue in lung cancer. Study summary: Histology: under 15 adenocarcinoma, a couple of squamous cell carcinoma, 1 small cell lung cancer. Patients were aged roughly 30 to 76, 10 men and about 5 women, stage I to III.

V shed 5 bases, J shed 4 bases, and the junction held 16 bases outside the gene matches. CDR1 and CDR2 from the germline V gene are MNHEY and SVGAGI. This CDR3 contains 18 residues. Three rounds of nested PCR, following a modified ARM-PCR protocol, produced the TCRbeta library. MiXCR, run by TCRdb on the multiplex PCR reads, gives a single entry per CDR3 protein. The sample comprises 120,000 or so distinct CDR3 sequences, approximately 84% of which are singletons, and 20% to 25% rests with the top ten. The template was RNA from unsorted bulk tissue. The gene calls are TRBV6-5 and TRBJ1-1; 10 bases are a match to TRBD1. The sample was lung tumor tissue. This receptor was identified in a man between 65 and 85 years old with non-small cell lung cancer. Here the CDR3 reads CASSTMTGGRQGGTEAFF. CDR3 DNA: TGTGCCAGCAGTACAATGACAGGGGGCCGCCAAGGTGGCACTGAAGCTTTCTTT.